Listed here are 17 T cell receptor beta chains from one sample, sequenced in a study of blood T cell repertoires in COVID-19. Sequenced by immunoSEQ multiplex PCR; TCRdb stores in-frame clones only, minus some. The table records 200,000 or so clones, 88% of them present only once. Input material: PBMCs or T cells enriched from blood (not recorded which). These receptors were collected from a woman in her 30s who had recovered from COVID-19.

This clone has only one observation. For the CDR3, the DNA is TGTGCCAGTTTCGGGCAGGGGTCGTCCAATGAGCAGTTCTTC. Translating gives CASFGQGSSNEQFF. The chain joins TRBV11-2 to TRBJ2-1; TRBD1 might be the D (6 bases). Germline-derived CDR1 and CDR2 are SGHAT and FQNNGV. Trimming cost V 9 bases and J 6 bases, with 18 bases left between them. CDR3 length: 14 residues.

The CDR3 DNA reads as TGTGCCAGCAGCTTAGGGAGACTCTACGAGCAGTACTTC. Translated: CASSLGRLYEQYF. V and J are TRBV7-2 and TRBJ2-7; D is unresolved. V was clipped by 1 base and J by 3 bases, with 7 bases between them. This CDR3 contains 13 residues. Germline V gene sequence: CDR1 SGHTA, CDR2 FQGNSA.

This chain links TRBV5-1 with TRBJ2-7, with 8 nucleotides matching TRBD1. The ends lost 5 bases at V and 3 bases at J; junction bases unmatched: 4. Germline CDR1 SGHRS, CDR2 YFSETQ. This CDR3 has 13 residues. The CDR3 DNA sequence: TGCGCCAGCAGACCCGGGACAGGCTACGAGCAGTACTTC. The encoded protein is CASRPGTGYEQYF.

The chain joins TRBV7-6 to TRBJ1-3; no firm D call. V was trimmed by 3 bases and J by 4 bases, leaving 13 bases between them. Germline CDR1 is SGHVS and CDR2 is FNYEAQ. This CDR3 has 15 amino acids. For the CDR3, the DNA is TGTGCCAGCAGCTTCGCGGAGGGTTCAGGAAACACCATATATTTT. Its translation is CASSFAEGSGNTIYF.

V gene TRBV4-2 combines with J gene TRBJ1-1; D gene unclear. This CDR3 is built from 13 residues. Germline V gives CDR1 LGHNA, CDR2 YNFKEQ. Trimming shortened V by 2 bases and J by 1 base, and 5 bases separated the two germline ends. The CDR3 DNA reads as TGTGCCAGCAGCCAACCGGGGAACACTGAAGCTTTCTTT. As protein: CASSQPGNTEAFF.

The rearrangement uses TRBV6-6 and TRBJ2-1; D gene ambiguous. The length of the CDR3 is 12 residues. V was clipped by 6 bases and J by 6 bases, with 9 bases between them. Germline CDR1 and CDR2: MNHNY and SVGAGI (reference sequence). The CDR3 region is CASRRLGNEQFF. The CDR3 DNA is TGTGCCAGCAGACGACTCGGCAATGAGCAGTTCTTC.

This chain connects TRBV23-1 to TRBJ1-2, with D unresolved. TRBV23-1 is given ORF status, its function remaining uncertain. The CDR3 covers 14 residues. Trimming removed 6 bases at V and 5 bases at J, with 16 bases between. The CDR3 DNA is TGCGCCAGCAGCCCCCAACTTTTTTGTTATGGCTACACCTTC. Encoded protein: CASSPQLFCYGYTF.

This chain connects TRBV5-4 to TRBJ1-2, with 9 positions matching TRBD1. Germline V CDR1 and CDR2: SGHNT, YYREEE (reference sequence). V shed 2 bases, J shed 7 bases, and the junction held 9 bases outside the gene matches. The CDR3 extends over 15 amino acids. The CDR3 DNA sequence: TGTGCCAGCAGCTTCTATCGACAGGGGGTGGGTGGCTACACCTTC. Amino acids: CASSFYRQGVGGYTF.

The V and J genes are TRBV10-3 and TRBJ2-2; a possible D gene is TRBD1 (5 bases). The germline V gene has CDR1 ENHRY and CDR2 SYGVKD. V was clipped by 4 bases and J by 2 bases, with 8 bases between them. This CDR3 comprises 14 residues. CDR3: CAISGGTNTGELFF. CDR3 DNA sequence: TGTGCCATCAGTGGGGGCACTAACACCGGGGAGCTGTTTTTT.

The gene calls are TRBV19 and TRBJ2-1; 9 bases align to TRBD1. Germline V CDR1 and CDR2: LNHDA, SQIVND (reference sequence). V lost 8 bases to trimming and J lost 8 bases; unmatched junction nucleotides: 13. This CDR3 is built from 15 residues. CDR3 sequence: CASLPGTGFPHEQFF. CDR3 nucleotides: TGTGCCAGTTTACCCGGGACAGGGTTTCCCCATGAGCAGTTCTTC.

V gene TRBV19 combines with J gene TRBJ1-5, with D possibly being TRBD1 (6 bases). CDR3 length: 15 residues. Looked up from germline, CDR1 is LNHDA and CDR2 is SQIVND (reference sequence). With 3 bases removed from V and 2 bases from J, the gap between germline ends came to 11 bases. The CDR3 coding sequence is TGTGCCAGTAGTATCCAGGACAGTGGCAATCAGCCCCAGCATTTT. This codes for CASSIQDSGNQPQHF.

The CDR3 loop reads CASSLVGSQREKLFF. The DNA of the CDR3 is TGCGCCAGCAGCTTGGTTGGCAGCCAGCGGGAAAAACTGTTTTTT. V gene TRBV5-1 combines with J gene TRBJ1-4; no clear D. CDR3 length equals 15 residues. Looked up from germline, CDR1 is SGHRS and CDR2 is YFSETQ. Trimming shortened V by 0 bases and J by 8 bases, and 14 bases separated the two germline ends.

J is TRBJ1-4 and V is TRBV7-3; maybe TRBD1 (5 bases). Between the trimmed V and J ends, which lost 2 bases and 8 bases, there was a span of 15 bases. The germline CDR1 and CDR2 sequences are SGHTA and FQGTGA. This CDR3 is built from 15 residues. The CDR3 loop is CASSLSGRVGEKLFF. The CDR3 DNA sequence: TGTGCCAGCAGCTTATCCGGCAGGGTAGGAGAAAAACTGTTTTTT.

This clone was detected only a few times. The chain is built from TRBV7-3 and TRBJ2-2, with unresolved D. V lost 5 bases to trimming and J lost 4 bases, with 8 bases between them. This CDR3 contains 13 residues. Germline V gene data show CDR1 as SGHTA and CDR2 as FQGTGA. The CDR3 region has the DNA TGTGCCAGCAGCCCTCTTCCCACCGGGGAGCTGTTTTTT. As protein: CASSPLPTGELFF.

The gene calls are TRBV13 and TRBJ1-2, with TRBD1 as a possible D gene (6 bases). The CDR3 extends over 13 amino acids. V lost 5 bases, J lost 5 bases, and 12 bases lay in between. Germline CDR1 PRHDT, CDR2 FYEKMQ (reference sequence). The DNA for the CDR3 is TGTGCCAGCAGCATTACAGGGAGATATGGCTACACCTTC. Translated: CASSITGRYGYTF. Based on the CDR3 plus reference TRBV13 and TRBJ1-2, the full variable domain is AAGVIQSPRHLIKEKRETATLKCYPIPRHDTVYWYQQGPGQDPQFLISFYEKMQSDKGSIPDRFSAQQFSDYHSELNMSSLELGDSALYFCASSITGRYGYTFGSGTRLTVV.

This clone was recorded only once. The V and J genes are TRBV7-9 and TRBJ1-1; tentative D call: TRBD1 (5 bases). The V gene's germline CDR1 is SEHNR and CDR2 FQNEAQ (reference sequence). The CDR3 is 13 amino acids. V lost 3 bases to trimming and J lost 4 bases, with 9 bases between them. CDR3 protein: CASSFRGFTEAFF. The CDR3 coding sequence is TGTGCCAGCAGCTTCCGGGGGTTCACTGAAGCTTTCTTT.

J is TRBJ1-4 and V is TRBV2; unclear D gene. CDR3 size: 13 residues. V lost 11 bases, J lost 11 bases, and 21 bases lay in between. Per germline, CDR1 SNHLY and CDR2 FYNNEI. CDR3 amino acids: CAGGGLDDGKLFF. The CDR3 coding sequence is TGTGCCGGTGGCGGGCTCGACGATGGGAAACTGTTTTTT.